The rows below give T cell receptor beta chains drawn from one sample of a study of sequential checkpoint blockade in melanoma. Libraries were prepared by immunoSEQ multiplex PCR; TCRdb keeps only in-frame clonotypes and omits some of them. The top ten hold 51% of the sample, which has 9,500 to 15,000 clones, about four fifths seen once. The sequencing used CD8+ T cells sorted from blood (inferred from file names), collected from a patient given nivolumab and ipilimumab in sequence. The receptors come from a human donor with melanoma. The CDR3 runs from the conserved cysteine through the conserved F or W. A D gene is named only where the DNA matches it firmly. The size entry is marked missing in some rows and otherwise reads once, few, many or a size class.

D gene: -; V gene: TRBV7-6; J gene: TRBJ2-3; clone size: -; CDR3 protein: CASSYPGDTQYF; CDR3 DNA: TGTGCCAGCAGCTACCCCGGGGATACGCAGTATTTT
D gene: -; V gene: TRBV5-4; J gene: TRBJ1-6; clone size: once; CDR3 protein: CASSEVRTGLNSPLHF; CDR3 DNA: TGTGCCAGCAGCGAAGTTCGGACGGGACTAAATTCACCCCTCCACTTT
D gene: TRBD1; V gene: TRBV4-3; J gene: TRBJ1-4; clone size: few; CDR3 protein: CASSHLGDRAEKLFF; CDR3 DNA: TGCGCCAGCAGCCATCTGGGGGACAGGGCCGAAAAACTGTTTTTT
D gene: -; V gene: TRBV7-7; J gene: TRBJ2-1; clone size: -; CDR3 protein: CASSLSTGSSYNEQFF; CDR3 DNA: TGTGCTAGCAGCTTATCTACAGGCAGCTCCTACAATGAGCAGTTCTTC
D gene: TRBD1; V gene: TRBV5-4; J gene: TRBJ1-2; clone size: -; CDR3 protein: CASSLEGAHYGYTF; CDR3 DNA: TGTGCCAGCAGCTTGGAGGGGGCGCACTATGGCTACACCTTC
D gene: TRBD2; V gene: TRBV4-3; J gene: TRBJ2-7; clone size: once; CDR3 protein: CASSQRRGIVEQYF; CDR3 DNA: TGCGCCAGCAGCCAAAGGCGGGGGATCGTCGAGCAGTACTTC
D gene: TRBD1; V gene: TRBV5-6; J gene: TRBJ1-1; clone size: once; CDR3 protein: CASSSPGQGAFEAFF; CDR3 DNA: TGTGCCAGCAGCTCCCCGGGACAGGGGGCTTTTGAAGCTTTCTTT
D gene: TRBD1; V gene: TRBV6-1; J gene: TRBJ1-5; clone size: -; CDR3 protein: CASSEHRGGNQPQHF; CDR3 DNA: TGTGCCAGCAGTGAACACAGGGGAGGCAATCAGCCCCAGCATTTT
D gene: TRBD2; V gene: TRBV4-3; J gene: TRBJ2-3; clone size: -; CDR3 protein: CASSQDIRAGGDGDTQYF; CDR3 DNA: TGCGCCAGCAGCCAAGATATTCGGGCGGGGGGGGATGGAGATACGCAGTATTTT
D gene: -; V gene: TRBV4-3; J gene: TRBJ1-4; clone size: -; CDR3 protein: CASSPGVGLALGEKLFF; CDR3 DNA: TGCGCCAGCAGCCCAGGGGTAGGGTTGGCGCTAGGTGAAAAACTGTTTTTT
D gene: TRBD2; V gene: TRBV6-5; J gene: TRBJ2-7; clone size: -; CDR3 protein: CASSSLAGESYEQYF; CDR3 DNA: TGTGCCAGCAGTTCCTTAGCGGGGGAGAGCTACGAGCAGTACTTC
D gene: TRBD1; V gene: TRBV7-2; J gene: TRBJ2-2; clone size: -; CDR3 protein: CASSPTPGTGGITGELFF; CDR3 DNA: TGTGCCAGCAGCCCAACCCCCGGGACAGGGGGCATCACCGGGGAGCTGTTTTTT
D gene: TRBD2; V gene: TRBV9; J gene: TRBJ2-1; clone size: -; CDR3 protein: CASSVGSLAGNEQFF; CDR3 DNA: TGTGCCAGCAGCGTAGGTTCACTAGCGGGGAATGAGCAGTTCTTC
D gene: -; V gene: TRBV29-1; J gene: TRBJ2-3; clone size: -; CDR3 protein: CSVKASSTDTQYF; CDR3 DNA: TGCAGCGTCAAAGCATCTAGCACAGATACGCAGTATTTT
D gene: TRBD1; V gene: TRBV27; J gene: TRBJ1-2; clone size: -; CDR3 protein: CASSSGTVEGYTF; CDR3 DNA: TGTGCCAGCAGTTCCGGGACAGTTGAGGGCTACACCTTC
D gene: -; V gene: TRBV28; J gene: TRBJ2-1; clone size: once; CDR3 protein: CASSSPESGRGLYTNEQFF; CDR3 DNA: TGTGCCAGCAGTTCACCGGAATCTGGGCGGGGCCTTTACACCAATGAGCAGTTCTTC
D gene: TRBD1; V gene: TRBV27; J gene: TRBJ2-1; clone size: -; CDR3 protein: CASSPGQGIPYNEQFF; CDR3 DNA: TGTGCCAGCAGTCCCGGACAGGGGATACCCTACAATGAGCAGTTCTTC
D gene: TRBD1; V gene: TRBV6-1; J gene: TRBJ1-1; clone size: -; CDR3 protein: CASSERQGGGTEAFF; CDR3 DNA: TGTGCCAGCAGTGAGAGACAGGGGGGTGGTACTGAAGCTTTCTTT
D gene: -; V gene: TRBV7-2; J gene: TRBJ1-1; clone size: -; CDR3 protein: CASSSRTGTNTEAFF; CDR3 DNA: TGTGCCAGCAGCTCACGTACAGGGACGAACACTGAAGCTTTCTTT
D gene: -; V gene: TRBV7-9; J gene: TRBJ2-1; clone size: -; CDR3 protein: CASSLVGGHHNEQFF; CDR3 DNA: TGTGCCAGCAGCTTAGTGGGGGGGCATCACAATGAGCAGTTCTTC
D gene: -; V gene: TRBV6-5; J gene: TRBJ2-2; clone size: -; CDR3 protein: CASSYSWTENTGELFF; CDR3 DNA: TGTGCCAGCAGTTACTCTTGGACAGAAAACACCGGGGAGCTGTTTTTT
D gene: -; V gene: TRBV6-5; J gene: TRBJ1-3; clone size: -; CDR3 protein: CASSPTSSSGNTIYF; CDR3 DNA: TGTGCCAGCAGCCCGACATCAAGCTCTGGAAACACCATATATTTT
D gene: TRBD2; V gene: TRBV7-2; J gene: TRBJ2-5; clone size: -; CDR3 protein: CASSSGLAGPQETQYF; CDR3 DNA: TGTGCCAGCAGCTCTGGACTAGCGGGGCCCCAAGAGACCCAGTACTTC
D gene: TRBD1; V gene: TRBV6-5; J gene: TRBJ1-1; clone size: once; CDR3 protein: CASEGADTEAFF; CDR3 DNA: TGTGCCAGCGAGGGGGCTGACACTGAAGCTTTCTTT
D gene: -; V gene: TRBV7-8; J gene: TRBJ1-3; clone size: -; CDR3 protein: CASSLRGASVGNTIYF; CDR3 DNA: TGTGCCAGCAGCTTGCGAGGAGCGAGTGTCGGAAACACCATATATTTT